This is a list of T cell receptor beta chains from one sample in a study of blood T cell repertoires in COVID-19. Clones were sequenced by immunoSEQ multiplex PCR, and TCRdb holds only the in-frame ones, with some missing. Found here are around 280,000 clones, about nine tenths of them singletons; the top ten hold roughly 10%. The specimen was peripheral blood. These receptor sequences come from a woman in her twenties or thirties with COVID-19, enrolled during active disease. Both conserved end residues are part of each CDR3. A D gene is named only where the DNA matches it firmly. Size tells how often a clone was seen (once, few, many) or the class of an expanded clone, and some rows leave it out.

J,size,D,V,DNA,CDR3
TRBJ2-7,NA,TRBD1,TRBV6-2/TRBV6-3,TGTGCCAGCAGTTACTTCGGGGACAGCGCCTACGAGCAGTACTTC,CASSYFGDSAYEQYF
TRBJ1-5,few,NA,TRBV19,TGTGCCAGTAGTCAAGGACAGTGGAATAGCAATCAGCCCCAGCATTTT,CASSQGQWNSNQPQHF
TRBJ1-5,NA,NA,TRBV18,TGTGCCAGCTCACCAGATCGGGTAGGAGGTCAGCCCCAGCATTTT,CASSPDRVGGQPQHF
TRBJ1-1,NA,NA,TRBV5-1,TGCGCCAGCAGCTTGCGGGGTGCGGGGGGCGGAGGCCAAGCTTTCTTT,CASSLRGAGGGGQAFF
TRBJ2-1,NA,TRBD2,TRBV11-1,TGTGCCAGCAGCTTAGCGGGGACTAGCGGGAGGTATAATGAGCAGTTCTTC,CASSLAGTSGRYNEQFF
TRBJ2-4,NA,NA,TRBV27,TGTGCCAGCAGTTTACTCGACAGTAGGAACATTCAGTACTTC,CASSLLDSRNIQYF
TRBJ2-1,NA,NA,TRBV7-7,TGTGCTAGCAGCTTAGACGGGAGACTGTATCCTGAGCAGTTCTTC,CASSLDGRLYPEQFF
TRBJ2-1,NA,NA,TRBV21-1,TGTGCCAGCAGCAAAGACAGTGGGCGGGGGGGCAATGAGCAGTTCTTC,CASSKDSGRGGNEQFF
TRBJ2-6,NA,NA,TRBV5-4,TGTGCCAGCAGCTTGGGGAGGGGTCTTAGCTCTGGGGCCAACGTCCTGACTTTC,CASSLGRGLSSGANVLTF
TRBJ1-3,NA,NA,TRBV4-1,TGCGCCAGCAGCCAAGATGTGGCTTCTGGAAACACCATATATTTT,CASSQDVASGNTIYF
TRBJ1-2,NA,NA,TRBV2,TGTGCCAGCAGGTCGGTTAACTATGGCTACACCTTC,CASRSVNYGYTF
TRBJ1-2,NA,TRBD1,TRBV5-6,TGTGCCAGCAGCTTGCCGACAGGGGGTGGCTACACCTTC,CASSLPTGGGYTF
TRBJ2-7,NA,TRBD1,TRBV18,TGTGCCAGCTCACCACCAACGGGGACAGGGGCCTACGAGCAGTACTTC,CASSPPTGTGAYEQYF
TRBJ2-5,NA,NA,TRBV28,TGTGCCAGCAGCCTTACTAGCCCCCAAGAGACCCAGTACTTC,CASSLTSPQETQYF
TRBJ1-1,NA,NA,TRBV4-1,TGCGCCAGCAGCCGTAAGGCAGGTACTGAAGCTTTCTTT,CASSRKAGTEAFF
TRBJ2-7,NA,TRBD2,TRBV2,TGTGCCAGCAGTGGAGGGACTAGCGTCTCCTACGAGCAGTACTTC,CASSGGTSVSYEQYF
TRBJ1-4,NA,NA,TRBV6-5,TGTGCCAGCAGTTACTGGAGGGGAGAAAAACTGTTTTTT,CASSYWRGEKLFF
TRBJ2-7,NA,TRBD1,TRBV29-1,TGCAGCGTTGGAGGGGGACAGGGAATTAGCTACGAGCAGTACTTC,CSVGGGQGISYEQYF
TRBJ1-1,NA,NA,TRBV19,TGTGCCAGTAGTTCTACGACAGCGTCTTACACTGAAGCTTTCTTT,CASSSTTASYTEAFF
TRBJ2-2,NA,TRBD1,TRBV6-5,TGTGCCACCAGACAGGGGGAAGGCACCGGGGAGCTGTTTTTT,CATRQGEGTGELFF
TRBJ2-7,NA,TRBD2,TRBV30,TGTGCCTGGAGGAGCGGGAGGGCCTACGAGCAGTACTTC,CAWRSGRAYEQYF
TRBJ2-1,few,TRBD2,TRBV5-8,TGTGCCAGCAGCCCTAGCGGGAGAACCTACAATGAGCAGTTCTTC,CASSPSGRTYNEQFF
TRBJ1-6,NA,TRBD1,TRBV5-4,TGTGCCAGCAGCCCCGGGACAGCATTTTCACCCCTCCACTTT,CASSPGTAFSPLHF
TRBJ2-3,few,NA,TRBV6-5,TGTGCCAGCAGCCACACAGATACGCAGTATTTT,CASSHTDTQYF
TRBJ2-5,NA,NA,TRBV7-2,TGTGCCAGCAGCTTCCTGCGAGAGGAGACCCAGTACTTC,CASSFLREETQYF
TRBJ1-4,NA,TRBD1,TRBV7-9,TGTGCCAGCAGCTTCGGGACAGGGGTTGAAAAACTGTTTTTT,CASSFGTGVEKLFF
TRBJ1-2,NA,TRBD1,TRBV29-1,TGCAGCGTTGAGGACAGGGGAAACTATGGCTACACCTTC,CSVEDRGNYGYTF
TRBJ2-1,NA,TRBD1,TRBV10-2,TGCGCCAGCAGTGAGGTCGGGACAGGGGTCTTCAGCTCCTACAATGAGCAGTTCTTC,CASSEVGTGVFSSYNEQFF
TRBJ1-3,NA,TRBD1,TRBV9,TGTGCCAGCAGCTCTTACACCGGGACAGGGGGAAACACCATATATTTT,CASSSYTGTGGNTIYF
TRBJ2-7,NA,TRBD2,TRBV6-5,TGTGCCACTCACCGGACTAGCGGGTTCTCCTACGAGCAGTACTTC,CATHRTSGFSYEQYF
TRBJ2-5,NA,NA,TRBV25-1,TGTGCCAGCAGTCCTCGGGACATCCTCCAAGAGACCCAGTACTTC,CASSPRDILQETQYF
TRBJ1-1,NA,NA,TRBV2,TGTGCCAGCAGTGAATCAGGTGGCGGCCTCGGGGCTGAAGCTTTCTTT,CASSESGGGLGAEAFF
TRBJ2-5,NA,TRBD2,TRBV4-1,TGCGCCAGCAGCCAAGATCCAGGACGGGAGGGCCCGGAGACCCAGTACTTC,CASSQDPGREGPETQYF
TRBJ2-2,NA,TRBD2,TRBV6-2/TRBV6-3,TGTGCCAGCAGTTACTCAAAGGGACTAGTCACCGGGGAGCTGTTTTTT,CASSYSKGLVTGELFF
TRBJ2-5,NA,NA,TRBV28,TGTGCCAGCAGCCCGACTAGAATAGAGACCCAGTACTTC,CASSPTRIETQYF
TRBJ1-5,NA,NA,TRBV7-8,TGTGCCAGCAGCTTAGTAGGGGTAGAGGGCAATCAGCCCCAGCATTTT,CASSLVGVEGNQPQHF
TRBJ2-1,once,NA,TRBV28,TGTGCCAGCAGTTTAGGCCAGGGGGGATTGGTGGGTGAGCAGTTCTTC,CASSLGQGGLVGEQFF
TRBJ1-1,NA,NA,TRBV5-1,TGCGCCAGCACCCCCCGGGCAGGGGTGAACACTGAAGCTTTCTTT,CASTPRAGVNTEAFF
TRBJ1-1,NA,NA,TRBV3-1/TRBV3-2,TGTGCCAGCAGCCAGAGACAGAACACTGAAGCTTTCTTT,CASSQRQNTEAFF
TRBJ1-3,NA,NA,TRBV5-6,TGTGCCAGCAGCTTTACGACAGGTTTTAGTGGAAACACCATATATTTT,CASSFTTGFSGNTIYF
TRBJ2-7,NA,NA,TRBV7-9,TGTGCCAGCAGCTTAGTGGCAGGGATACCCTACGAGCAGTACTTC,CASSLVAGIPYEQYF
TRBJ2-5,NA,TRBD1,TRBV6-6,TGTGCCAGCAAGACAGGGGGCGTTAGGGAGACCCAGTACTTC,CASKTGGVRETQYF
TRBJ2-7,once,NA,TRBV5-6,TGTGCCAGCAGCTTGGGGGCGGGGGCCCACTACGAGCAGTACTTC,CASSLGAGAHYEQYF
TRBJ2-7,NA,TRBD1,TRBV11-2,TGTGCCAGCAGCCCCAGGGGGCGTCTCGAGCAGTACTTC,CASSPRGRLEQYF
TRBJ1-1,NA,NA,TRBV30,TGTGCCTGGAGTGCCCGGGGGGACACTGAAGCTTTCTTT,CAWSARGDTEAFF
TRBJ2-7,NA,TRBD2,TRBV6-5,TGTGCCAGCAGGGGGACTAGGGTCTACGAGCAGTACTTC,CASRGTRVYEQYF
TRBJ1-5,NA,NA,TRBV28,TGTGCCAGCAGTTTTAGATTGGGGCATCAGCCCCAGCATTTT,CASSFRLGHQPQHF
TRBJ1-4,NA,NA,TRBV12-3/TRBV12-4,TGTGCCAGCACCTCGGGGGAGTTTGAAAAACTGTTTTTT,CASTSGEFEKLFF
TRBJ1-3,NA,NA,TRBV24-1,TGTGCCACCAGTGATTTGCCTAGGTCCTCTGGAAACACCATATATTTT,CATSDLPRSSGNTIYF
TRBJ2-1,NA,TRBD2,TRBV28,TGTGCCAGCAGTCCCGGGACTAGCCCCCACAATGAGCAGTTCTTC,CASSPGTSPHNEQFF
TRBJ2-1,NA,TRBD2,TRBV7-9,TGTGCCAGCAGCTTAGGACTAGCGGGAGATACCGATGAGCAGTTCTTC,CASSLGLAGDTDEQFF
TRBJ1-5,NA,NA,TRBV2,TGTGCCAGCAGTGAAAGGGGCGGTTCCCTAGGGCCCCAGCATTTT,CASSERGGSLGPQHF
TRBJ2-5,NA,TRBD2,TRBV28,TGTGCCACCCACGGGGGGACGGGGACCCAGTACTTC,CATHGGTGTQYF
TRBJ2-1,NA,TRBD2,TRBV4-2,TGTGCCAGCAGCCCCGGGAGGACACAGCTCGAGAGCAATGAGCAGTTCTTC,CASSPGRTQLESNEQFF
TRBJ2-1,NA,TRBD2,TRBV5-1,TGCGCCAGCAGCTCACTAGCGGGAGTGGGTAATGAGCAGTTCTTC,CASSSLAGVGNEQFF
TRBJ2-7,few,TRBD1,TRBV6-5,TGTGCCAGCAGGAAACAGGGGGCAATCTCCTACGAGCAGTACTTC,CASRKQGAISYEQYF
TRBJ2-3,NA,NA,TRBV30,TGTGCCTGGGGGACTGTAGATACGCGGGATTTT,CAWGTVDTRDF
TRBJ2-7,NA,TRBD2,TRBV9,TGTGCCAGCAGCGTAGCTCCGACTAGCGTATACGAGCAGTACTTC,CASSVAPTSVYEQYF
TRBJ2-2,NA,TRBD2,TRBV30,TGTGCCTGGAGTCGCGGGAGTCAGACCGGGGAGCTGTTTTTT,CAWSRGSQTGELFF